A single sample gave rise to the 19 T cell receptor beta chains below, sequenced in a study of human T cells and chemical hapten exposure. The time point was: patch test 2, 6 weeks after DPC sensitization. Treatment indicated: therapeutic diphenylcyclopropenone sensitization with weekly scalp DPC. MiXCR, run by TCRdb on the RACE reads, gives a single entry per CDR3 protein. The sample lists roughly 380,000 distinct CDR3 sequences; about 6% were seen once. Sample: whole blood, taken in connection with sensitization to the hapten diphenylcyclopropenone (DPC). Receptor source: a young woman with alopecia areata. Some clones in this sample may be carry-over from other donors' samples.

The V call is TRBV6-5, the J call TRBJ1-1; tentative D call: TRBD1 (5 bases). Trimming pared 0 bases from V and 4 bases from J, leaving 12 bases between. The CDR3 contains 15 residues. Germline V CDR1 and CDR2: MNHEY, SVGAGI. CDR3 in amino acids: CASSYSLQGSTEAFF. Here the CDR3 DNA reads TGTGCCAGCAGTTACTCTCTCCAGGGCAGCACTGAAGCTTTCTTT.

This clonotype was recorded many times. CDR3 in DNA: TGTGCCAGCAGCTTGGCCCGGGGGCCGTTCGAGCAGTACTTC. The encoded protein is CASSLARGPFEQYF. The rearrangement links TRBV5-6 to TRBJ2-7; D tentatively reads TRBD1 or TRBD2 (6 bases each). Germline CDR1 and CDR2: SGHDT and YYEEEE. Trimming pared 0 bases from V and 6 bases from J, leaving 13 bases between. The CDR3 is made up of 14 amino acids.

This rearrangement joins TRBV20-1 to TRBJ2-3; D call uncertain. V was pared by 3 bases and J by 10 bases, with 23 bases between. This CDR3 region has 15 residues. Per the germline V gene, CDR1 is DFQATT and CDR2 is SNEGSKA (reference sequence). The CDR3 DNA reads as TGCAGTGCTAGTATTGCGGTCCTCCCCACTTGGGCGCAGTATTTT. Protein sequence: CSASIAVLPTWAQYF.

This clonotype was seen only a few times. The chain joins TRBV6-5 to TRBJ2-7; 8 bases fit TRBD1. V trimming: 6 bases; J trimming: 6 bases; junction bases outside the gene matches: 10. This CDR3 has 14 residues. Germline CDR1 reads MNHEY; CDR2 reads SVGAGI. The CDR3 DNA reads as TGTGCCAGCAGGCTGACAGGGGTTTTGGGCGAGCAGTACTTC. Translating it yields CASRLTGVLGEQYF.

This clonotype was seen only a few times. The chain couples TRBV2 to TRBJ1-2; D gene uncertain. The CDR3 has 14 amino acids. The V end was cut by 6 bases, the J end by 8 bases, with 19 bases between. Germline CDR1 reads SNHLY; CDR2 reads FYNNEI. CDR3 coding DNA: TGTGCCAGCAGCCCTGAAATTGGAGGTTCCGGCTACACCTTC. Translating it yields CASSPEIGGSGYTF.

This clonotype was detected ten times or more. The DNA of the CDR3 is TGTGCCAGCAGTCCCCCAGCGGGGGCCGCCTACGAGCAGTACTTC. This codes for CASSPPAGAAYEQYF. The gene calls are TRBV25-1 and TRBJ2-7; TRBD2 aligns across 8 bases. The germline V gene encodes CDR1 MGHDK and CDR2 SYGVNS. With 5 bases clipped from V and 2 bases from J, the junction kept 8 bases outside the gene matches. There are 15 residues in the CDR3.

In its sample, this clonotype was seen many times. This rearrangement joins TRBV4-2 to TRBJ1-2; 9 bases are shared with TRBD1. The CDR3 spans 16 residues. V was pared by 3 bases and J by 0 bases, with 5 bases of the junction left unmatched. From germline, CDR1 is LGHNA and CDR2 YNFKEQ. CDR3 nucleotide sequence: TGTGCCAGCAGCCATCGACAGGGGGTAGCTAACTATGGCTACACCTTC. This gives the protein CASSHRQGVANYGYTF.

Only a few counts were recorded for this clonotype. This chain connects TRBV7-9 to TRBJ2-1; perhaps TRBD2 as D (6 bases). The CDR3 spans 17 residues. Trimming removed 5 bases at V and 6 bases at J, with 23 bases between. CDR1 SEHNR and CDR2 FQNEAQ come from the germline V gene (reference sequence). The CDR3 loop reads CASSPPPFKRASNEQFF. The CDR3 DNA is TGTGCCAGCAGCCCCCCCCCCTTCAAGCGGGCGAGCAATGAGCAGTTCTTC.

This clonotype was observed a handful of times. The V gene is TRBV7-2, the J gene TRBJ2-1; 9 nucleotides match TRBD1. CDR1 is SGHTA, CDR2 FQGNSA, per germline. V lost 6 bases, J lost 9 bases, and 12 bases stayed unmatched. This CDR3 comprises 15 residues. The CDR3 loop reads CASRSDRGPSGEQFF. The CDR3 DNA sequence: TGTGCCAGCAGATCGGACAGGGGACCATCGGGTGAGCAGTTCTTC. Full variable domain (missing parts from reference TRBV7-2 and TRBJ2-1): GAGVSQSPSNKVTEKGKDVELRCDPISGHTALYWYRQSLGQGLEFLIYFQGNSAPDKSGLPSDRFSAERTGGSVSTLTIQRTQQEDSAVYLCASRSDRGPSGEQFFGPGTRLTVL.

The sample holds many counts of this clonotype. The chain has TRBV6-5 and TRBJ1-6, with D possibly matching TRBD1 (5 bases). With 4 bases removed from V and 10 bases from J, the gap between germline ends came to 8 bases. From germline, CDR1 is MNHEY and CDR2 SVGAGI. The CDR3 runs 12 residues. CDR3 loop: CASSSSGSPLHF. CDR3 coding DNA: TGTGCCAGCAGTTCGTCAGGGTCACCCCTCCACTTT.

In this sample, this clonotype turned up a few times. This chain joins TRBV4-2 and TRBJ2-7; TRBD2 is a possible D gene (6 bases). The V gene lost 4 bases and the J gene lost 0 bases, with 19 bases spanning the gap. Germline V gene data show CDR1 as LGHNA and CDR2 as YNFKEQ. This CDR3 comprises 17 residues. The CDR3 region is CASSRTGVLAASYEQYF. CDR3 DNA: TGTGCCAGCAGCCGAACGGGGGTACTAGCTGCCTCCTACGAGCAGTACTTC.

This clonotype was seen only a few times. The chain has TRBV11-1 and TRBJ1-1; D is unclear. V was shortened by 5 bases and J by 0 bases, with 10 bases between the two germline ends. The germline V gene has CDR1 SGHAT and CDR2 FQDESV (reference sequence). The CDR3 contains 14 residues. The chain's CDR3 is CASSPFRVNTEAFF. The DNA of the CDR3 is TGTGCCAGCAGCCCCTTCCGAGTGAACACTGAAGCTTTCTTT.

The CDR3 is CAISDPSRRGETQYF. The DNA of the CDR3 is TGTGCCATCAGTGACCCATCCAGACGGGGAGAGACCCAGTACTTC. This chain joins TRBV10-3 and TRBJ2-5; tentative D call: TRBD2 (5 bases). Germline CDR1 ENHRY, CDR2 SYGVKD. The CDR3 is made up of 15 amino acids. The ends were cut back, 3 bases at V and 4 bases at J, with 15 bases in the middle.

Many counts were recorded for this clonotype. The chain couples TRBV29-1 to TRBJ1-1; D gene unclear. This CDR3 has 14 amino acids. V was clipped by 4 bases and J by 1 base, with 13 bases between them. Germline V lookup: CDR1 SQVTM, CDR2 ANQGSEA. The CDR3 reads CSVVSGARNTEAFF. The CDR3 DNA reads TGCAGCGTTGTCTCCGGAGCCAGGAACACTGAAGCTTTCTTT.

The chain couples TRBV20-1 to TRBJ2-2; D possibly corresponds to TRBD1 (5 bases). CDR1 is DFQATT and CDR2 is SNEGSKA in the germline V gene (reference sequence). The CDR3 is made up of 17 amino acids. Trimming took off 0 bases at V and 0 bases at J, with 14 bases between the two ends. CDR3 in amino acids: CSARDRSGNSNTGELFF. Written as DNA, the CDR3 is TGCAGTGCTAGAGATCGGTCAGGGAATTCGAACACCGGGGAGCTGTTTTTT.

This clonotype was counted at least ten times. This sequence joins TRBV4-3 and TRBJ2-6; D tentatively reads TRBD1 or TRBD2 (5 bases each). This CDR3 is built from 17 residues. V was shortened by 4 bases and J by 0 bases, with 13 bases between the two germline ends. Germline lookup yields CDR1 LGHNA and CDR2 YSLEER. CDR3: CASSPGTGSSGANVLTF. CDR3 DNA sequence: TGCGCCAGCAGCCCTGGGACGGGAAGCTCTGGGGCCAACGTCCTGACTTTC.

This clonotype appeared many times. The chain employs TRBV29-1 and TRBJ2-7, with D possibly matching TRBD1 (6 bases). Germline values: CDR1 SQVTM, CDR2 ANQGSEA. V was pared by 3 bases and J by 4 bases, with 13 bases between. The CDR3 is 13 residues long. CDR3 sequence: CSVDVGAGYEQYF. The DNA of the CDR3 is TGCAGCGTTGACGTGGGGGCTGGGTACGAGCAGTACTTC.

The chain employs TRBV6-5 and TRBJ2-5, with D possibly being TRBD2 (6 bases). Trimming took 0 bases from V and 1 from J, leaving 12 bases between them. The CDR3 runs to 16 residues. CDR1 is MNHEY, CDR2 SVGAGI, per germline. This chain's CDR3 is CASSYSLAGVQETQYF. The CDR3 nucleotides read TGTGCCAGCAGTTACTCACTAGCTGGGGTCCAAGAGACCCAGTACTTC.

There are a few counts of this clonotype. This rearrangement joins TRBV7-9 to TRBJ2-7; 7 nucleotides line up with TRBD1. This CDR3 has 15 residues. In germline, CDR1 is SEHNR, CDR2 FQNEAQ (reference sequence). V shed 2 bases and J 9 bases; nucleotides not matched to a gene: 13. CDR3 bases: TGTGCCAGCAGCTTATCTGTGGACAGGCATACGAGGCAGTACTTC. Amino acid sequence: CASSLSVDRHTRQYF.